A single sample gave rise to the 6 T cell receptor beta chains below, sequenced in a study of T cell responses to AZD1222 COVID-19 vaccine. The table came from immunoSEQ multiplex PCR; TCRdb's copy has only in-frame clones and leaves some out. The sample contains 95,000 to 130,000 clones, approximately 85% of which appear only once. This material consisted of peripheral blood, taken on day 0 of MenACWY control vaccination. The origin of the receptors is an adult in good health.

The chain uses TRBV18 and TRBJ2-2; no firm D call. Trimming left V 2 bases short and J 2 bases short, with 12 bases between. Per germline, CDR1 KGHSH and CDR2 LQKENI. The CDR3 contains 16 residues. The CDR3: CASSPWEQFNTGELFF. The CDR3 DNA reads as TGTGCCAGCTCACCATGGGAACAGTTTAACACCGGGGAGCTGTTTTTT.

This clone turned up a few times. The chain recombines TRBV18 with TRBJ1-2; 8 bases map to TRBD1. The V segment lost 4 bases and the J segment 6 bases; nucleotides outside the gene matches: 7. This CDR3 has 14 residues. The germline V gene has CDR1 KGHSH and CDR2 LQKENI. CDR3 loop: CASSLNGQGNGYTF. In DNA, the CDR3 is TGTGCCAGCTCACTTAACGGACAGGGAAATGGCTACACCTTC.

The chain joins TRBV25-1 to TRBJ1-1, with a weak D call TRBD1 (6 bases). CDR1 and CDR2 (germline): MGHDK, SYGVNS. This CDR3 is built from 16 residues. The V and J ends lost 4 bases and 1 base respectively, with 16 bases between them. CDR3: CASSGNPGQRNTEAFF. CDR3 bases: TGTGCCAGCAGTGGAAACCCGGGACAACGGAACACTGAAGCTTTCTTT.

The rearrangement uses TRBV5-4 and TRBJ1-3; D remains unclear. Trimming took 0 bases from V and 3 from J, leaving 10 bases between them. Germline V CDR1 and CDR2: SGHNT, YYREEE (reference sequence). There are 15 residues in the CDR3. CDR3 protein: CASSLDQTRGNTIYF. The CDR3 DNA is TGTGCCAGCAGCTTGGACCAGACCCGTGGAAACACCATATATTTT. The variable domain in full, completed from reference TRBV5-4 and TRBJ1-3, reads ETGVTQSPTHLIKTRGQQVTLRCSSQSGHNTVSWYQQALGQGPQFIFQYYREEENGRGNFPPRFSGLQFPNYSSELNVNALELDDSALYLCASSLDQTRGNTIYFGEGSWLTVV.

This clone was recorded only once. The rearrangement uses TRBV3-1 (or the pseudogene TRBV3-2) and TRBJ2-7; D unresolved. This CDR3 spans 11 amino acids. In germline, CDR1 is LGHDT, CDR2 YNNKEL (reference sequence). V was shortened by 3 bases and J by 5 bases, with 5 bases between the two germline ends. The chain's CDR3 is CASSQIHEQYF. The CDR3 DNA reads TGTGCCAGCAGCCAGATCCACGAGCAGTACTTC.

This chain uses TRBV29-1 with TRBJ2-7; D possibly corresponds to TRBD1 (6 bases). The V end was cut by 6 bases, the J end by 6 bases, with 12 bases between. CDR1 and CDR2 (germline): SQVTM, ANQGSEA. This CDR3 region has 11 residues. The CDR3 DNA is TGCAGCGTGGGGGACACCGCCGAGCAGTACTTC. Protein: CSVGDTAEQYF.